This T cell receptor beta chain stems from a study of blood T cell repertoires in COVID-19. Study-level information: Spain, Italy and the United States supplied samples that represented acute and convalescent COVID-19. PBMCs, B-cell-depleted T cells, or T cells were the source of the cDNA or gDNA that made up the material.

This CDR3 contains 15 residues. V shed 10 bases, J shed 4 bases, and the junction held 15 bases outside the gene matches. CDR1 is LNHDA, CDR2 SQIVND, per germline (reference sequence). Per the original methods: It was from reference gene primer amplification that nucleated cell counts were estimated. Using immunoSEQ multiplex PCR, the repertoire was profiled, and TCRdb retains in-frame clones only, with some absent. The V and J calls and clone size are taken from that table; D and trimming were inferred from the DNA. The sample yields roughly 110,000 clones, approximately 80% seen once. The rearrangement joins TRBV19 to TRBJ1-1, with 7 bases matching TRBD1. Sequencing was done on a sample of peripheral blood. This sequence originates from a human donor in a cohort sampled during active COVID-19. Written as DNA, the CDR3 is TGTGCCACCCAACGGGCGAGGGGGCAAGGCACTGAAGCTTTCTTT. Residues: CATQRARGQGTEAFF. The variable domain in full, completed from reference TRBV19 and TRBJ1-1, reads DGGITQSPKYLFRKEGQNVTLSCEQNLNHDAMYWYRQDPGQGLRLIYYSQIVNDFQKGDIAEGYSVSREKKESFPLTVTSAQKNPTAFYLCATQRARGQGTEAFFGQGTRLTVV.